A selection of T cell receptor beta chains follows, all from one sample in a study of blood T cells in healthy people across ages. From the 5' RACE reads, TCRdb called clonotypes with MiXCR, one entry per CDR3 protein. Of 540,000 or so distinct CDR3 sequences listed, approximately 25% are singletons. What was sequenced was blood. These receptor sequences come from a woman in her 70s in good health. Each CDR3 is given with its conserved first and last residue. Each record gives: J gene, D gene, clone size, CDR3 length, V gene, CDR3 protein, CDR3 DNA. D genes are given only for firm matches. Clone size, where shown, is once, few, many, or a class for clones that have expanded.

TRBJ1-2	TRBD1	NA	14	TRBV29-1	CSVEAADRGNGYAF	TGCAGCGTTGAAGCGGCTGACAGGGGGAATGGCTACGCCTTC
TRBJ2-5	TRBD2	NA	19	TRBV4-3	CASSQELISGGPSKETQYF	TGCGCCAGCAGCCAAGAGCTGATTAGCGGGGGGCCATCCAAAGAGACCCAGTACTTC
TRBJ2-5	NA	few	15	TRBV5-6	CASSRLRGISETQYF	TGTGCCAGCAGCCGCCTGAGGGGCATCTCGGAGACCCAGTACTTC
TRBJ2-6	NA	few	13	TRBV29-1	CSVAGYGANVLTF	TGCAGCGTTGCAGGGTACGGGGCCAACGTCCTGACTTTC
TRBJ2-5	TRBD2	NA	14	TRBV12-3/TRBV12-4	CASSLSGGAKNRKF	TGTGCCAGCAGTTTAAGCGGGGGGGCTAAAAACCGAAAATTC
TRBJ2-4	NA	NA	14	TRBV5-1	CASSSGHLKGIQYF	TGCGCCAGCAGCTCGGGACACCTAAAGGGCATTCAGTACTTC
TRBJ2-2	NA	few	15	TRBV7-9	CASRGDAGRTGELFF	TGTGCCAGCAGAGGGGACGCCGGCCGAACCGGGGAGCTGTTTTTT
TRBJ1-1	NA	NA	13	TRBV20-1	CSARFLGRPEAFF	TGCAGTGCTAGATTCCTTGGACGGCCTGAAGCTTTCTTT
TRBJ2-1	NA	few	20	TRBV7-2	CASSLANGKIGARSYNEQFF	TGTGCCAGCAGCTTAGCGAACGGGAAGATTGGGGCCCGCTCCTACAATGAGCAGTTCTTC
TRBJ1-3	TRBD1	NA	15	TRBV4-1	CASSARTGDGNTIYF	TGCGCCAGCAGCGCACGGACAGGCGATGGAAACACCATATATTTT
TRBJ1-5	TRBD1	few	15	TRBV6-2/TRBV6-3	CASSYEHWTGGPQHF	TGTGCCAGCAGTTACGAGCACTGGACAGGTGGGCCCCAGCATTTT
TRBJ2-2	TRBD1	NA	15	TRBV27	CASTDRAGGIGELFF	TGTGCCAGTACAGATCGAGCAGGGGGTATAGGGGAGCTGTTTTTT
TRBJ1-1	TRBD1	NA	15	TRBV7-3	CASSRQGSGNTEAFF	TGTGCCAGCAGCCGACAGGGATCCGGAAACACTGAAGCTTTCTTT
TRBJ2-7	TRBD2	NA	13	TRBV12-3/TRBV12-4	CASRDYSGYEQYF	TGTGCCAGTAGGGACTACTCGGGATACGAGCAGTACTTC
TRBJ2-3	NA	NA	15	TRBV5-1	CASSLGRTSTDTQYF	TGCGCCAGCAGCTTGGGTAGGACTAGCACAGATACGCAGTATTTT
TRBJ2-1	TRBD2	NA	15	TRBV9	CASSAGLAGFHEQFF	TGTGCCAGCAGCGCGGGACTAGCGGGGTTCCATGAGCAGTTCTTC
TRBJ2-5	NA	NA	17	TRBV7-2	CASSLSFSAGHGETQYF	TGTGCCAGCAGCTTAAGTTTCAGCGCCGGGCATGGAGAGACCCAGTACTTC
TRBJ2-1	TRBD2	NA	16	TRBV6-1	CASSRTSGVRYNEQFF	TGTGCCAGCAGTCGAACTAGCGGGGTCAGGTACAATGAGCAGTTCTTC
TRBJ2-2	TRBD2	NA	16	TRBV5-1	CASRPGSGGVTGELFF	TGCGCCAGCAGACCTGGAAGCGGGGGGGTCACCGGGGAGCTGTTTTTT
TRBJ1-4	NA	NA	20	TRBV23-1	CASSPIPQTGPTATNEKLFF	TGCGCCAGCAGTCCTATTCCTCAGACAGGACCTACTGCAACTAATGAAAAACTGTTTTTT
TRBJ1-2	NA	NA	14	TRBV4-2	CASSSWGATVRYTF	TGTGCCAGCAGCTCATGGGGGGCTACCGTACGCTACACCTTC
TRBJ2-3	NA	NA	12	TRBV20-1	CSAREGPHTQYF	TGCAGTGCTAGAGAAGGCCCGCATACGCAGTATTTT
TRBJ2-7	NA	few	15	TRBV6-1	CASNKDWLSPYEQYF	TGTGCCAGCAATAAAGACTGGTTGTCCCCCTACGAGCAGTACTTC
TRBJ2-5	NA	many	13	TRBV5-1	CASSPGAVETQYF	TGCGCCAGCAGCCCCGGGGCTGTGGAGACCCAGTACTTC
TRBJ2-2	NA	NA	15	TRBV7-2	CASSLSATYTGELFF	TGTGCCAGCAGCTTAAGCGCGACTTACACCGGGGAGCTGTTTTTT
TRBJ1-2	NA	NA	13	TRBV6-5	CASSPPATNDYTF	TGTGCCAGCAGTCCCCCGGCAACGAACGACTACACCTTC
TRBJ2-3	NA	NA	16	TRBV6-4	CASSDSSQRSTDTQYF	TGTGCCAGCAGTGACTCGAGCCAGCGAAGCACAGATACGCAGTATTTT
TRBJ2-1	NA	NA	16	TRBV7-2	CASSLAGSPSYNEQFF	TGTGCCAGCAGCTTAGCGGGGTCTCCTTCCTACAATGAGCAGTTCTTC
TRBJ2-4	NA	few	14	TRBV20-1	CSARSVLAKNIQYF	TGCAGTGCTAGGTCCGTACTAGCCAAAAACATTCAGTACTTC
TRBJ2-1	TRBD2	few	18	TRBV5-1	CASSFGLRLAGDYNEQFF	TGCGCCAGCAGCTTTGGTCTACGACTAGCGGGGGACTACAATGAGCAGTTCTTC
TRBJ1-4	NA	few	14	TRBV7-9	CASSPRVTSEKLFF	TGTGCCAGCAGCCCTCGGGTGACCAGTGAAAAACTGTTTTTT
TRBJ1-2	NA	NA	14	TRBV7-9	CASSPGQALYGYTF	TGTGCCAGCAGCCCCGGACAAGCCCTCTATGGCTACACCTTC
TRBJ2-5	NA	few	14	TRBV7-2	CASSLEPGSETQYF	TGTGCCAGCAGCTTAGAACCGGGTTCAGAGACCCAGTACTTC
TRBJ1-6	NA	few	14	TRBV7-2	CANSPGQGWSPLHF	TGTGCCAACAGCCCAGGGCAGGGGTGGTCACCCCTCCACTTT
TRBJ1-2	NA	NA	16	TRBV4-3	CASSQGFNRVGYGYTF	TGCGCCAGCAGCCAAGGGTTTAACAGGGTGGGATATGGCTACACCTTC
TRBJ2-3	TRBD2	NA	14	TRBV20-1	CSASVGRGADTQYF	TGCAGTGCTAGCGTCGGGAGGGGGGCAGATACGCAGTATTTT
TRBJ1-1	NA	few	13	TRBV7-2	CASSLVRSGEAFF	TGTGCCAGCAGCTTAGTAAGGTCGGGGGAAGCTTTCTTT
TRBJ2-7	NA	NA	14	TRBV20-1	CSGGMGRDPLEQYF	TGCAGTGGGGGCATGGGCAGGGATCCCCTCGAGCAGTACTTC
TRBJ2-3	TRBD2	few	15	TRBV7-9	CASSTLAGGPDTQYF	TGTGCCAGCAGCACGCTAGCGGGGGGGCCAGATACGCAGTATTTT
TRBJ2-1	NA	NA	16	TRBV15	CATSRDDRTEGNEQFF	TGTGCCACCAGCAGAGATGATAGAACAGAAGGCAATGAGCAGTTCTTC
TRBJ1-6	NA	NA	13	TRBV20-1	CSARDTGNSPLHF	TGCAGTGCTAGAGATACGGGAAATTCACCCCTCCACTTT
TRBJ2-3	NA	NA	15	TRBV4-3	CASSQRPHSTDTQYF	TGCGCCAGCAGCCAAAGACCCCATAGCACAGATACGCAGTATTTT
TRBJ2-7	NA	NA	13	TRBV7-2	CASSPVGDYEQYF	TGTGCCAGCAGCCCCGTGGGGGACTACGAGCAGTACTTC
TRBJ1-3	NA	few	14	TRBV10-3	CAISEAGSGNTIYF	TGTGCCATCAGTGAAGCAGGGTCTGGAAACACCATATATTTT
TRBJ2-7	NA	few	16	TRBV6-5	CASSYSARGPGYEQYF	TGTGCCAGCAGTTACTCCGCCCGGGGGCCAGGATACGAGCAGTACTTC
TRBJ1-2	NA	NA	14	TRBV3-1	CASASRGWESGYTF	TGTGCCAGCGCTTCCAGGGGATGGGAGAGTGGCTACACCTTC
TRBJ2-1	TRBD2	once	14	TRBV20-1	CSARKRGTYNEQFF	TGCAGTGCTAGAAAGCGGGGGACATACAATGAGCAGTTCTTC
TRBJ1-3	TRBD1	NA	18	TRBV7-2	CASSLYGTGIVSGDTIYF	TGTGCCAGCAGCTTATATGGGACAGGAATTGTCTCTGGAGACACCATATATTTT
TRBJ2-4	TRBD1	NA	13	TRBV7-2	CASSTTGVNIQYF	TGTGCCAGCAGCACGACAGGGGTAAACATTCAGTACTTC
TRBJ1-5	TRBD1	NA	16	TRBV7-2	CASSRTGSRSNQPQHF	TGTGCCAGCAGCCGGACAGGGTCCCGAAGCAATCAGCCCCAGCATTTT
TRBJ2-5	NA	NA	17	TRBV4-3	CASSQAPFRDSQETQYF	TGCGCCAGCAGCCAAGCCCCCTTCCGGGACTCCCAAGAGACCCAGTACTTC
TRBJ2-5	TRBD1	NA	14	TRBV6-2/TRBV6-3	CAGSEGGRQETQYF	TGTGCCGGCTCTGAAGGGGGCCGCCAAGAGACCCAGTACTTC
TRBJ1-1	NA	NA	17	TRBV10-3	CAISDLEGRLRDTEAFF	TGTGCCATCAGTGACTTAGAGGGGAGGCTACGGGACACTGAAGCTTTCTTT
TRBJ1-1	TRBD1	NA	14	TRBV5-8	CASSPGQWYTEAFF	TGTGCCAGCAGCCCGGGACAGTGGTACACTGAAGCTTTCTTT
TRBJ2-5	NA	many	13	TRBV6-1	CASSLGNQETQYF	TGTGCCAGCAGCCTAGGAAACCAAGAGACCCAGTACTTC
TRBJ2-5	NA	NA	19	TRBV6-2/TRBV6-3	CASSYSTRAGRQLGETQYF	TGTGCCAGCAGTTACTCGACAAGGGCAGGGCGGCAACTAGGGGAGACCCAGTACTTC